The 5 T cell receptor beta chains in this list originate from one sample, sequenced in a study of shared clonotypes between healthy human individuals. Profiled with immunoSEQ multiplex PCR; TCRdb holds only in-frame clones, not every one. The data show about 980,000 clones, approximately 76% seen once. Material: memory CD4+ T cells sorted from blood. The subset here: CD45RA-negative fraction. These receptors were taken from a man younger than 35 in good health.

The chain recombines TRBV5-1 with TRBJ1-2, with 9 bases fitting TRBD1. Losses at the gene ends were 3 bases for V and 6 bases for J; bases not matched to a gene: 6. Germline CDR1 SGHRS, CDR2 YFSETQ. The CDR3 is made up of 14 amino acids. DNA of the CDR3: TGCGCCAGCAGCTCTCTTGACAGGGGGGATGGCTACACCTTC. Encoded protein: CASSSLDRGDGYTF. The full variable domain, completed using reference TRBV5-1 and TRBJ1-2, is KAGVTQTPRYLIKTRGQQVTLSCSPISGHRSVSWYQQTPGQGLQFLFEYFSETQRNKGNFPGRFSGRQFSNSRSEMNVSTLELGDSALYLCASSSLDRGDGYTFGSGTRLTVV.

On this clone: Distinct nucleotide sequences in the sample also encode this CDR3. The chain joins TRBV7-9 to TRBJ1-3; D gene ambiguous. The CDR3 has 14 amino acids. Germline CDR1 reads SEHNR; CDR2 reads FQNEAQ (reference sequence). V was cut by 1 base and J by 4 bases, with 8 bases left in between. CDR3 nucleotides: TGTGCCAGCAGCTTAGAGGGATCCGGAAACACCATATATTTT. This translates into CASSLEGSGNTIYF.

The chain is built from TRBV27 and TRBJ2-2; TRBD2 matches at 9 bases. The CDR3 extends over 16 amino acids. Per the germline V gene, CDR1 is MNHEY and CDR2 is SMNVEV (reference sequence). The trim removed 2 bases at V and 6 bases at J, leaving 7 bases unmatched. In nucleotides, the CDR3 is TGTGCCAGCAGTTTACCCAGGACTAGCGTCCCCGGGGAGCTGTTTTTT. Encoded protein: CASSLPRTSVPGELFF.

V is TRBV7-8 and J is TRBJ1-2, with D maybe TRBD1 (6 bases). CDR1 is SGHVS, CDR2 FQNEAQ, per germline. The CDR3 totals 16 residues. Trimming pared 5 bases from V and 5 bases from J, leaving 21 bases between. CDR3 sequence (DNA): TGTGCCAGCAGCCAGGAAGGGGGTCGCCTAACATATGGCTACACCTTC. It is translated as CASSQEGGRLTYGYTF.

This rearrangement joins TRBV18 to TRBJ1-6; 7 nucleotides line up with TRBD1. The CDR3 loop spans 15 amino acids. The ends lost 4 bases at V and 6 bases at J; junction bases unmatched: 6. Germline values: CDR1 KGHSH, CDR2 LQKENI. This CDR3 is CASSRPGQLNSPLHF. For the CDR3, the DNA is TGTGCCAGCTCACGGCCGGGACAGCTTAATTCACCCCTCCACTTT.